This T cell receptor beta chain was identified in a study of blood T cell repertoires in COVID-19. Overall study context: The samples span acute and convalescent COVID-19 from the United States, Italy and Spain. T cells, B-cell-depleted T cells, or PBMCs provided the cDNA or gDNA that served as material.

The CDR3 is made up of 14 amino acids. Between the trimmed V and J ends, which lost 5 bases and 3 bases, there was a span of 14 bases. Germline assignment: CDR1 PRHDT and CDR2 FYEKMQ (reference sequence). In the source study's methods: Reference gene primer amplification gave estimated nucleated cell counts. TCRdb keeps only in-frame clones here, not all; method: immunoSEQ multiplex PCR. V, J and clone size reflect that table, while D and trimming were determined from the DNA. Of about 280,000 clones in the sample, around 90% were seen once. This chain joins TRBV13 and TRBJ2-7; D might be TRBD2 (6 bases). The receptor was derived from a man between 45 and 60 years old with acute or convalescent COVID-19. The sequenced sample consisted of peripheral blood. The CDR3 reads CASSQGLRLYEQYF. CDR3 bases: TGTGCCAGCAGCCAGGGACTCCGCCTCTACGAGCAGTACTTC.